Following are 13 T cell receptor beta chains from one sample sequenced in a study of T cell repertoires in cytomegalovirus infection. The antigens of these receptors remain unknown. TCRdb re-called the reads with MiXCR, one entry per CDR3 protein. This table has roughly 150,000 distinct CDR3 sequences, 32% appearing once. The sequencing used CD8+ T cells from cultured PBMCs, collected from culture after CMV antigen stimulation. The source of these receptors is a human donor in good health (CMV status not recorded). Some clones in this sample may be carry-over from other donors' samples.

The chain couples TRBV7-6 to TRBJ1-1, with no clear D. The CDR3 runs 15 residues. Per germline, CDR1 SGHVS and CDR2 FNYEAQ. The V end lost 0 bases, the J end lost 2 bases, and 10 bases lay between the germline ends. The CDR3 loop is CASSLAASLNTEAFF. DNA of the CDR3: TGTGCCAGCAGCTTAGCGGCCAGCTTAAACACTGAAGCTTTCTTT.

The table lists this clonotype with a few counts. J is TRBJ1-2 and V is TRBV7-2; D is unclear. Looked up from germline, CDR1 is SGHTA and CDR2 is FQGNSA. V lost 3 bases to trimming and J lost 3 bases, with 11 bases between them. The CDR3 loop spans 14 amino acids. In DNA, the CDR3 is TGTGCCAGCAGCTTTGGGTTGATTGACTATGGCTACACCTTC. Protein product: CASSFGLIDYGYTF.

The CDR3 reads CASSDSSGGTDTQYF. CDR3 nucleotides: TGTGCCAGCAGTGATTCCAGCGGGGGGACAGATACGCAGTATTTT. This chain connects TRBV6-4 to TRBJ2-3, with 9 nucleotides matching TRBD2. V dropped 3 bases and J dropped 3; count of bases not matched to a gene: 4. CDR1 is MRHNA and CDR2 is SNTAGT in the germline V gene. The CDR3 spans 15 residues.

The rearrangement uses TRBV7-8 and TRBJ1-1; 8 bases agree with TRBD1. Losses at the gene ends were 5 bases for V and 0 bases for J; bases not matched to a gene: 8. The germline V gene encodes CDR1 SGHVS and CDR2 FQNEAQ. The CDR3 is made up of 16 amino acids. The CDR3 region is CASSRDRGRLNTEAFF. CDR3 in DNA: TGTGCCAGCAGCCGCGACAGGGGCAGATTGAACACTGAAGCTTTCTTT.

There are a few counts of this clonotype. The chain carries TRBV20-1 and TRBJ2-7; D remains ambiguous. From germline, CDR1 is DFQATT and CDR2 SNEGSKA (reference sequence). The CDR3 has 15 amino acids. Trimming shortened V by 6 bases and J by 4 bases, and 22 bases separated the two germline ends. DNA of the CDR3: TGCAGTGCCGCGGCGAGTCGGTCTGAGATTTACGAGCAGTACTTC. Protein: CSAAASRSEIYEQYF.

The J gene is TRBJ1-6, the V gene TRBV19; D gene unclear. V was cut by 4 bases and J by 7 bases, with 8 bases left in between. Germline CDR1 is LNHDA and CDR2 is SQIVND (reference sequence). CDR3 length: 13 amino acids. The DNA for the CDR3 is TGTGCCAGTAGTAATGCCGGAAATTCACCCCTCCACTTT. As protein: CASSNAGNSPLHF.

The rearrangement joins TRBV11-1 to TRBJ2-3; 9 bases match TRBD2. The CDR3 is 17 residues long. From germline, CDR1 is SGHAT and CDR2 FQDESV (reference sequence). The J segment lost 2 bases and the V segment lost 3 bases, leaving 9 bases of the junction unmatched. The CDR3 DNA reads TGTGCCAGCAGCTTCCCTCGATTAGCGGGGGACACAGATACGCAGTATTTT. This sequence encodes CASSFPRLAGDTDTQYF.

This clonotype was detected a few times. The chain links TRBV27 to TRBJ1-5, with TRBD1 matching 9 bases. The CDR3 totals 13 residues. V was clipped by 8 bases and J by 7 bases; unmatched bases: 6. CDR1 and CDR2 from the germline V gene are MNHEY and SMNVEV (reference sequence). Here the CDR3 reads CASSQGALQPQHF. The DNA for the CDR3 is TGTGCCAGCTCACAGGGGGCCTTGCAGCCCCAGCATTTT.

This clonotype was observed many times. CDR3 nucleotide sequence: TGTGCCAGCAGTTACCCCGACAAGGGCTACACCTTC. This gives the protein CASSYPDKGYTF. The V and J genes are TRBV6-2 or TRBV6-3 and TRBJ1-2; D ambiguous. Per the germline V gene, CDR1 is MNHEY and CDR2 is SVGEGT. V was trimmed by 2 bases and J by 8 bases, leaving 9 bases between them. This CDR3 comprises 12 residues.

The V gene is TRBV5-4, the J gene TRBJ2-7; a weak D match, TRBD1 (6 bases). Trimming pared 0 bases from V and 0 bases from J, leaving 7 bases between. The CDR3 is 14 residues long. CDR1 is SGHNT and CDR2 is YYREEE in the germline V gene (reference sequence). CDR3 nucleotide sequence: TGTGCCAGCAGCTTGGAGGACAGCTCCTACGAGCAGTACTTC. It specifies CASSLEDSSYEQYF.

CDR3 nucleotide sequence: TGTGCCAGCAGCGACGGACAGGGGTTTGGCTACACCTTC. Translation gives CASSDGQGFGYTF. The chain has TRBV9 and TRBJ1-2; 9 nucleotides agree with TRBD1. Germline lookup yields CDR1 SGDLS and CDR2 YYNGEE. This CDR3 spans 13 amino acids. V lost 3 bases and J lost 7; bases outside the gene matches: 4.

The chain links TRBV7-8 to TRBJ2-2; 7 bases align to TRBD1. Germline CDR1 SGHVS, CDR2 FQNEAQ. The CDR3 sequence is 15 residues long. Trimming at V came to 5 bases and at J to 4 bases, leaving 7 bases not matched to a gene. In DNA form, the CDR3 reads TGTGCCAGCAGCCTGGACAGGCTCGTCACCGGGGAGCTGTTTTTT. This encodes CASSLDRLVTGELFF.

As for this clonotype: A read error is possible here, since a much larger clone lies one base away. This chain connects TRBV7-2 to TRBJ2-1; D perhaps matches TRBD1 (7 bases). CDR3 length equals 16 residues. Trimming shortened V by 7 bases and J by 9 bases, and 25 bases separated the two germline ends. Germline CDR1 SGHTA, CDR2 FQGNSA. This CDR3 is CASTDTGVAGSTEQFF. DNA for the CDR3: TGTGCCAGCACAGATACAGGGGTGGCGGGATCAACTGAGCAGTTCTTC.